One and the same sample provided the 10 T cell receptor beta chains below, sequenced in a study of Ad26.COV2.S vaccination and SARS-CoV-2 variants. The repertoire was sequenced with immunoSEQ multiplex PCR; TCRdb's copy has only in-frame clones and lacks some. The sample yields some 320,000 clones, approximately 80% seen once. The treatment here: roughly 19 received Ad26.COV2.S at low or high dose, single or two shots; about 5 received placebo; per-sample allocation not given. Specimen acquisition occurred on day 63 following the initial vaccine or placebo injection. The material sequenced was peripheral blood, taken in a trial of Ad26.COV2.S vaccine versus placebo. The source is a person aged 18 to 65 who received the Ad26.COV2.S COVID-19 vaccine or a placebo.

V usage is TRBV19 and J usage is TRBJ1-5, with unresolved D. CDR3 length: 13 residues. In germline, CDR1 is LNHDA, CDR2 SQIVND (reference sequence). Trimming took 4 bases from V and 4 from J, leaving 8 bases between them. CDR3 DNA: TGTGCCAGTAGTAGAGATCCTAATCAGCCCCAGCATTTT. Residues: CASSRDPNQPQHF.

The V gene is TRBV6-2 or TRBV6-3, the J gene TRBJ2-1; D gene ambiguous. Trimming cost V 8 bases and J 2 bases, with 10 bases left between them. The CDR3 loop spans 13 amino acids. Germline CDR1 MNHEY, CDR2 SVGEGT. The CDR3: CASGLGPYNEQFF. The CDR3 bases are TGTGCCAGCGGCCTAGGTCCCTACAATGAGCAGTTCTTC.

CDR3 nucleotides: TGTGCCATCAGTGAGTCGACTCGGAGTCAGCCCCAGCATTTT. This sequence encodes CAISESTRSQPQHF. The V call is TRBV10-3, the J call TRBJ1-5; D not certain. This CDR3 contains 14 residues. The ends were cut back, 0 bases at V and 6 bases at J, with 9 bases in the middle. Germline-derived CDR1 and CDR2 are ENHRY and SYGVKD.

The chain employs TRBV29-1 and TRBJ1-1; D gene unclear. The CDR3 is 13 residues long. The germline gives CDR1 SQVTM, CDR2 ANQGSEA. V lost 4 bases and J 0 bases, leaving 9 bases between the germline ends. CDR3 bases: TGCAGCGTTGGGGCCAGCTTGAACACTGAAGCTTTCTTT. This encodes CSVGASLNTEAFF.

V and J are TRBV27 and TRBJ1-1; TRBD1 is a possible D gene (6 bases). CDR3 size: 16 residues. The germline CDR1 and CDR2 sequences are MNHEY and SMNVEV (reference sequence). With 4 bases removed from V and 0 bases from J, the gap between germline ends came to 15 bases. CDR3 sequence (DNA): TGTGCCAGCAGTTCCCACAGGGTTGGGATGAACACTGAAGCTTTCTTT. As protein: CASSSHRVGMNTEAFF.

The gene calls are TRBV9 and TRBJ1-3, with D tentatively TRBD1 (5 bases). The CDR3 length is 15 residues. Germline lookup yields CDR1 SGDLS and CDR2 YYNGEE. The V and J ends lost 4 bases and 0 bases respectively, with 11 bases between them. This chain's CDR3 is CASSLDSHSGNTIYF. Written as DNA, the CDR3 is TGTGCCAGCAGCCTTGACAGTCACTCTGGAAACACCATATATTTT.

This chain joins TRBV5-6 and TRBJ1-1; D remains unclear. The CDR3 consists of 13 residues. Looked up from germline, CDR1 is SGHDT and CDR2 is YYEEEE. The V gene lost 2 bases and the J gene lost 0 bases, with 5 bases spanning the gap. CDR3 nucleotides: TGTGCCAGCAGCTTAGGGATGAACACTGAAGCTTTCTTT. Residues: CASSLGMNTEAFF.

The gene calls are TRBV11-3 and TRBJ2-5; the D is unclear. Deletions cut 2 bases from V and 5 bases from J, with 15 bases between. This CDR3 comprises 15 residues. The germline gives CDR1 SGHNT, CDR2 YENEEA. The CDR3 DNA sequence: TGTGCCAGCAGCTTAAGGGTAACAGATACGGAGACCCAGTACTTC. Translation gives CASSLRVTDTETQYF. Full variable domain (rest looked up from reference TRBV11-3 and TRBJ2-5): EAGVVQSPRYKIIEKKQPVAFWCNPISGHNTLYWYLQNLGQGPELLIRYENEEAVDDSQLPKDRFSAERLKGVDSTLKIQPAELGDSAVYLCASSLRVTDTETQYFGPGTRLLVL.

The chain carries TRBV28 and TRBJ2-1; no clear D gene. The CDR3 has 16 amino acids. Germline CDR1 is MDHEN and CDR2 is SYDVKM. V lost 2 bases to trimming and J lost 0 bases, with 11 bases between them. The CDR3 loop reads CASSLGGLDSYNEQFF. CDR3 bases: TGTGCCAGCAGTTTAGGTGGGTTAGACTCCTACAATGAGCAGTTCTTC.

This chain links TRBV28 with TRBJ1-6, with 9 bases aligning to TRBD1. Germline-derived CDR1 and CDR2 are MDHEN and SYDVKM. V lost 7 bases, J lost 9 bases, and 7 bases stayed unmatched. The CDR3 covers 14 residues. CDR3 nucleotides: TGTGCCAGCAAACCGGGACAGGGATCTTCACCCCTCCACTTT. Encoded protein: CASKPGQGSSPLHF.